The 13 T cell receptor beta chains presented below share a single source sample, sequenced in a study of shared clonotypes between healthy human individuals. The data were produced by immunoSEQ multiplex PCR, yet TCRdb's version contains in-frame clones alone and is incomplete. In the table there are some 1,100,000 clones, roughly 74% of which are singletons. The source material was memory CD4+ T cells from PBMCs. Subset specified: CD45RA-negative fraction. The source of these receptors is a man aged 18-30 years in good health. Some clones in this sample may be carry-over from other donors' samples.

The chain carries TRBV2 and TRBJ1-1; D call uncertain. The germline V and J ends were trimmed by 3 bases and 1 base, with 6 bases remaining between them. This CDR3 is built from 13 residues. Germline lookup yields CDR1 SNHLY and CDR2 FYNNEI. The CDR3 region has the DNA TGTGCCAGCAGTGATACGGGGAACACTGAAGCTTTCTTT. Residues: CASSDTGNTEAFF.

This rearrangement joins TRBV11-1 to TRBJ2-2; possibly TRBD1 for D (6 bases). Germline V gives CDR1 SGHAT, CDR2 FQDESV (reference sequence). This CDR3 has 19 amino acids. Trimming pared 1 base from V and 5 bases from J, leaving 23 bases between. The CDR3 protein is CASSLGAGTRGSWTGELFF. CDR3 nucleotide sequence: TGTGCCAGCAGCTTAGGTGCCGGGACAAGGGGATCCTGGACCGGGGAGCTGTTTTTT.

In this sample, this clone turned up once. CDR3 coding DNA: TGCAGTGCCTCAGGGGAAGGCTACACCTTC. Its translation is CSASGEGYTF. This sequence joins TRBV20-1 and TRBJ1-2; weak D call: TRBD1 (6 bases). Trimming took 6 bases from V and 8 from J, leaving 10 bases between them. The CDR3 has 10 residues. Looked up from germline, CDR1 is DFQATT and CDR2 is SNEGSKA (reference sequence).

The chain combines TRBV19 with TRBJ2-6; D is perhaps TRBD1 (6 bases). Germline CDR1 is LNHDA and CDR2 is SQIVND (reference sequence). This CDR3 has 16 residues. V was pared by 3 bases and J by 2 bases, with 11 bases between. Here the CDR3 reads CASSINRVTGANVLTF. The CDR3 nucleotides are TGTGCCAGTAGTATCAACAGGGTCACTGGGGCCAACGTCCTGACTTTC.

V gene TRBV28 combines with J gene TRBJ2-6, with 13 bases that match TRBD2. Germline CDR1 is MDHEN and CDR2 is SYDVKM. After removal of 5 bases from V and 0 bases from J, the junction contained 4 bases not matched to a gene. The CDR3 is 18 residues long. This chain's CDR3 is CASSPGLAGDSGANVLTF. In DNA, the CDR3 is TGTGCCAGCAGTCCCGGACTAGCGGGAGACTCTGGGGCCAACGTCCTGACTTTC.

V gene TRBV5-4 combines with J gene TRBJ1-4; D unclear. V shed 4 bases and J shed 5 bases, with 18 bases lying between them. The germline V gene encodes CDR1 SGHNT and CDR2 YYREEE (reference sequence). The CDR3 extends over 16 amino acids. Here the CDR3 reads CASSPAGTTGNEKLFF. The CDR3 DNA reads TGTGCCAGCAGCCCGGCGGGTACCACGGGGAATGAAAAACTGTTTTTT.

The genes are TRBV15 and TRBJ1-1, with unresolved D. V was trimmed by 2 bases and J by 3 bases, leaving 13 bases between them. Germline V gene lookup returns CDR1 LNHNV and CDR2 YYDKDF (reference sequence). The CDR3 spans 15 residues. Written as DNA, the CDR3 is TGTGCCACCAGCAGAAAGCGGGCAGGCGACACTGAAGCTTTCTTT. It specifies CATSRKRAGDTEAFF.

This clone has a handful of counts. This chain joins TRBV30 and TRBJ1-5; no firm D call. CDR3 length: 14 residues. V was pared by 0 bases and J by 4 bases, with 10 bases between. Looked up from germline, CDR1 is GTSNPN and CDR2 is SVGIG (reference sequence). DNA for the CDR3: TGTGCCTGGAGTGTAACTGACCTTAATCAGCCCCAGCATTTT. Translating it yields CAWSVTDLNQPQHF.

This sequence joins TRBV10-3 and TRBJ1-1; the match to TRBD1 covers 9 bases. Germline V gene data show CDR1 as ENHRY and CDR2 as SYGVKD. V gave up 6 bases and J gave up 5 bases; unmatched junction bases: 10. The CDR3 runs to 15 residues. The chain's CDR3 is CAIRNTGGAVTEAFF. CDR3 DNA sequence: TGTGCCATCAGAAATACAGGGGGCGCGGTAACTGAAGCTTTCTTT.

A single count supports this clone. V gene TRBV5-4 combines with J gene TRBJ1-2, with TRBD1 identical over 7 bases. The CDR3 runs 13 residues. Germline V CDR1 and CDR2: SGHNT, YYREEE (reference sequence). J lost 4 bases, V lost 4 bases, and 4 bases had no gene match. CDR3 amino acids: CASSAGDSYGYTF. CDR3 nucleotides: TGTGCCAGCAGCGCTGGGGACAGCTATGGCTACACCTTC.

V usage is TRBV7-2 and J usage is TRBJ2-7; D gene ambiguous. The V end lost 4 bases, the J end lost 3 bases, and 10 bases lay between the germline ends. The CDR3 runs 13 residues. Germline CDR1 SGHTA, CDR2 FQGNSA. The CDR3, as DNA: TGTGCCAGCAGCTCTTTAACGGACTACGAGCAGTACTTC. The encoded protein is CASSSLTDYEQYF.

This chain links TRBV7-9 with TRBJ2-3; weak D call: TRBD2 (6 bases). The V gene lost 11 bases and the J gene lost 2 bases, with 14 bases spanning the gap. Germline V CDR1 and CDR2: SEHNR, FQNEAQ (reference sequence). The CDR3 has 13 amino acids. CDR3 sequence reads: CAGNSGNTDTQYF. CDR3 bases: TGTGCCGGAAATAGCGGAAACACAGATACGCAGTATTTT. Full variable domain (rest looked up from reference TRBV7-9 and TRBJ2-3): DTGVSQNPRHKITKRGQNVTFRCDPISEHNRLYWYRQTLGQGPEFLTYFQNEAQLEKSRLLSDRFSAERPKGSFSTLEIQRTEQGDSAMYLCAGNSGNTDTQYFGPGTRLTVL.

The rearrangement uses TRBV10-3 and TRBJ2-2, with a tentative D call TRBD1 (5 bases). Germline values: CDR1 ENHRY, CDR2 SYGVKD. The V end lost 0 bases, the J end lost 5 bases, and 7 bases lay between the germline ends. This CDR3 comprises 14 residues. The CDR3, as DNA: TGTGCCATCAGTGAGTCTGCAGGGACCGGGGAGCTGTTTTTT. Translated, it gives CAISESAGTGELFF.